This note documents a single T cell receptor beta chain sequence. Isolation of PBMCs gave at least 7 million cells per sample. The data derive from a study of blood T cells in healthy people across ages. A second PCR of 7 to 11 cycles used a sample-barcoded 5' primer and a J-beta primer mix. One entry per CDR3 protein, called by TCRdb with MiXCR from the 5' RACE reads. The data contain more than 600,000 distinct CDR3 sequences, 25% of them singletons. Germline V gives CDR1 SEHNR, CDR2 FQNEAQ (reference sequence). The CDR3 runs 16 residues. The germline V and J ends were trimmed by 1 base and 0 bases, with 10 bases remaining between them. This sample also belongs to another study, concerning T cells of mothers and their children.

The chain employs TRBV7-9 and TRBJ2-1; no definite D call. The TCR sequence derives from a boy aged 5-17 years in good health. The sequencing sample was made of blood. CDR3 residues: CASSLGFASSYNEQFF. CDR3 bases: TGTGCCAGCAGCTTAGGTTTTGCCAGCTCCTACAATGAGCAGTTCTTC. The whole variable domain, filled in from reference TRBV7-9 and TRBJ2-1, reads DTGVSQNPRHKITKRGQNVTFRCDPISEHNRLYWYRQTLGQGPEFLTYFQNEAQLEKSRLLSDRFSAERPKGSFSTLEIQRTEQGDSAMYLCASSLGFASSYNEQFFGPGTRLTVL.